These T cell receptor beta chains were read from a single sample in a study of breast tumors, draining lymph nodes, adjacent tissues. TCRdb passed the multiplex PCR reads through MiXCR, listing each CDR3 protein once. The data show some 130,000 distinct CDR3 sequences, with approximately 21% seen just once and roughly 2% held by the top ten. Sequenced input: axillary lymph node tissue. All receptors derive from a female donor with breast cancer. Some clones in this sample may be carry-over from other donors' samples. CDR3s leave out the opening cysteine and the closing phenylalanine or tryptophan. Each record gives: clone size, J gene, V gene, CDR3 protein. Some rows mark clone size as missing; the rest say once, few, many or name a class of expanded clone.

>-|TRBJ2-1|TRBV30
AWSRDRVNEQF
>many|TRBJ2-1|TRBV4-1
ASSQDKGPSTNEQF
>many|TRBJ2-7|TRBV28
ASIGGPGRQY
>many|TRBJ2-7|TRBV5-4
ASSDLGQTYEQY
>many|TRBJ2-7|TRBV7-9
ASSPGGTYEQY
>many|TRBJ2-1|TRBV10-3
AIGTAYNEQF
>-|TRBJ1-4|TRBV6-6
ASSPDRKGEKLF
>many|TRBJ2-5|TRBV4-2
ASSQGTGEETQY
>-|TRBJ2-7|TRBV2
ASSLSRTGTAEQY
>many|TRBJ2-7|TRBV11-2
ASRHQTGFGFAYEQY
>many|TRBJ1-6|TRBV13
ASSLRTASYNSPLH
>many|TRBJ1-5|TRBV9
ASSSGWGGQPQH
>many|TRBJ2-1|TRBV20-1
SARGVYNEQF
>-|TRBJ2-2|TRBV5-1
ASSLEGQWNTGKLL
>many|TRBJ1-2|TRBV6-1
ASSFLDRDYGYT
>many|TRBJ2-3|TRBV6-5
ASSYSATSGSSTDTQY
>many|TRBJ2-7|TRBV5-1
ASTPRSDSPYEQY
>-|TRBJ2-3|TRBV11-2
ASSLSNADTQY